This TCR beta chain comes out of a study of CD8 T cells in ankylosing spondylitis. General study results and limits: Those disease-linked clones were CD8+; they were also relatively rare in peripheral blood. What appeared characteristic of ankylosing spondylitis blood was a TCR beta motif of eight highly homologous variants. Within matched ankylosing spondylitis synovial fluid, disease-linked clones were reportedly significantly enriched.

V lost 3 bases and J 4 bases, leaving 18 bases between the germline ends. The CDR3 sequence is 15 residues long. CDR1 and CDR2 from the germline V gene are DFQATT and SNEGSKA (reference sequence). The TCR beta libraries were generated through quantitative 5'-RACE incorporating molecular barcodes. One entry per CDR3 protein results from TCRdb running MiXCR on the 5' RACE reads. The repertoire consists of around 770,000 distinct CDR3 sequences, with 15% to 20% occurring once and the leading ten covering around 19%. About this clonotype: Its antigen is still unknown.

The clonotype originates from a male donor with ankylosing spondylitis. Source material: blood, either unsorted or a sorted T cell fraction (not recorded which). The genes are TRBV20-1 and TRBJ1-2, with D possibly matching TRBD1 (6 bases). The CDR3 here is CSARDSTQGSYGYTF. The CDR3 DNA sequence: TGCAGTGCTAGGGACTCCACTCAGGGGTCCTATGGCTACACCTTC.